Each of the 13 T cell receptor beta chains below was sequenced from the same sample in a study of PD-L1 blockade in urothelial cancer. Repertoires were generated with immunoSEQ multiplex PCR, while TCRdb's copy carries only in-frame clones and drops some. Found here are more than 35,000 clones, roughly a third of them singletons; the top ten hold about 8.9%. Sequenced material: tumor tissue, taken before atezolizumab (anti-PD-L1) treatment. Every receptor here comes from a man in his sixties with urothelial cancer.

This chain joins TRBV4-1 and TRBJ1-2, with 7 bases fitting TRBD1. The CDR3 spans 13 residues. The germline V gene has CDR1 MGHRA and CDR2 YSYEKL. The V and J ends lost 0 bases and 5 bases, in that order; junction bases with no gene match: 0. CDR3 residues: CASSQEQGYGYTF. DNA of the CDR3: TGCGCCAGCAGCCAAGAACAGGGGTATGGCTACACCTTC.

This clone occurred a few times. The chain uses TRBV6-8 and TRBJ1-1, with 11 bases that match TRBD1. The germline V gene encodes CDR1 MNHGY and CDR2 SAAAGT. The CDR3 spans 15 residues. Germline trimming cut 4 bases from V and 4 bases from J; bases unmatched to any gene: 5. CDR3 DNA: TGTGCCAGCAGTTTTGGACAGGGGGCGCCCACTGAAGCTTTCTTT. It translates to CASSFGQGAPTEAFF.

The chain joins TRBV19 to TRBJ2-2; unclear D gene. V lost 4 bases to trimming and J lost 8 bases, with 5 bases between them. CDR1 and CDR2 from the germline V gene are LNHDA and SQIVND (reference sequence). The CDR3 covers 11 residues. This CDR3 reads CASSTTGELFF. CDR3 in DNA: TGTGCCAGTAGTACAACAGGGGAGCTGTTTTTT. The complete variable domain, with remaining parts taken from reference TRBV19 and TRBJ2-2, reads DGGITQSPKYLFRKEGQNVTLSCEQNLNHDAMYWYRQDPGQGLRLIYYSQIVNDFQKGDIAEGYSVSREKKESFPLTVTSAQKNPTAFYLCASSTTGELFFGEGSRLTVL.

This clone showed up many times. V is TRBV7-2 and J is TRBJ1-1; D is undetermined. Trimming removed 5 bases from V and 5 bases from J, with 12 bases in between. Germline assignment: CDR1 SGHTA and CDR2 FQGNSA. CDR3 size: 13 residues. The DNA for the CDR3 is TGTGCCAGCAGCCAAGAGGGTACTACTGAAGCTTTCTTT. Translated, it gives CASSQEGTTEAFF.

The gene calls are TRBV19 and TRBJ2-7, with 8 positions matching TRBD1. Looked up from germline, CDR1 is LNHDA and CDR2 is SQIVND (reference sequence). The V and J ends lost 6 bases and 1 base, in that order; junction bases with no gene match: 8. The CDR3 runs to 15 residues. CDR3 in amino acids: CASRAATGASYEQYF. The CDR3 DNA is TGTGCCAGTAGGGCTGCGACAGGGGCTTCCTACGAGCAGTACTTC.

The chain carries TRBV9 and TRBJ2-1, with 14 bases fitting TRBD2. V lost 4 bases, J lost 7 bases, and 10 bases stayed unmatched. Germline V CDR1 and CDR2: SGDLS, YYNGEE. The CDR3 extends over 17 amino acids. CDR3 sequence reads: CASSPRSGLAGGNEQFF. The CDR3 nucleotides read TGTGCCAGCAGCCCCCGCTCTGGACTAGCGGGGGGTAATGAGCAGTTCTTC.

Only a few counts were recorded for this clone. This chain joins TRBV28 and TRBJ1-1; D may be TRBD1 (5 bases). Deletions cut 6 bases from V and 11 bases from J, with 16 bases between. There are 12 residues in the CDR3. Germline V gene sequence: CDR1 MDHEN, CDR2 SYDVKM. This CDR3 reads CASSRGQGEAFF. CDR3 nucleotide sequence: TGTGCCAGCAGCCGTGGACAAGGAGAGGCTTTCTTT.

This clone was counted a single time. V is TRBV10-2 and J is TRBJ1-5; 7 bases align to TRBD1. The CDR3 spans 14 residues. CDR1 WSHSY and CDR2 SAAADI come from the germline V gene. Trimming took 2 bases from V and 3 from J; bases not matched to a gene: 1. The CDR3 spells CASSEDRVNQPQHF. CDR3 coding DNA: TGCGCCAGCAGTGAGGACAGGGTCAATCAGCCCCAGCATTTT.

The V gene is TRBV11-3, the J gene TRBJ2-2; 8 bases align to TRBD2. V lost 1 base and J lost 2; bases outside the gene matches: 6. Germline V gives CDR1 SGHNT, CDR2 YENEEA. CDR3 length equals 17 residues. The CDR3 nucleotides read TGTGCCAGCAGCTTAGGGTCGGGAGGGCGAAACACCGGGGAGCTGTTTTTT. This gives the protein CASSLGSGGRNTGELFF.

This clone was seen a single time. For the CDR3, the DNA is TGCGCCAGCAGCTTGGTCGAGCGGGAGCTTGTGTTGGATACGCAGTATTTT. This gives the protein CASSLVERELVLDTQYF. The gene calls are TRBV5-1 and TRBJ2-3; 8 bases are shared with TRBD2. Germline CDR1 SGHRS, CDR2 YFSETQ. CDR3 length: 17 amino acids. The ends lost 0 bases at V and 6 bases at J; junction bases unmatched: 12.

The chain uses TRBV29-1 and TRBJ1-2, with unresolved D. The germline V gene has CDR1 SQVTM and CDR2 ANQGSEA. V was cut by 4 bases and J by 3 bases, with 12 bases left in between. The CDR3 has 13 residues. DNA for the CDR3: TGCAGCGTTGTAGAGGGATCTTACTATGGCTACACCTTC. The encoded protein is CSVVEGSYYGYTF.

This clone has only a few counts. This chain uses TRBV11-3 with TRBJ2-7; tentatively, D is TRBD2 (5 bases). The CDR3 runs to 14 residues. V was clipped by 1 base and J by 0 bases, with 7 bases between them. The V gene's germline CDR1 is SGHNT and CDR2 YENEEA. Here the CDR3 DNA reads TGTGCCAGCAGCTTAGGGACTGCCTCCTACGAGCAGTACTTC. Translated, it gives CASSLGTASYEQYF.

The V gene is TRBV19, the J gene TRBJ2-1, with D possibly being TRBD2 (7 bases). The CDR3 extends over 15 amino acids. Trimming stripped 4 bases from V and 6 bases from J, with 16 bases between. The germline V gene encodes CDR1 LNHDA and CDR2 SQIVND (reference sequence). This chain's CDR3 is CASSKGGTNGNEQFF. Written as DNA, the CDR3 is TGTGCCAGTAGTAAGGGGGGGACTAACGGCAATGAGCAGTTCTTC.